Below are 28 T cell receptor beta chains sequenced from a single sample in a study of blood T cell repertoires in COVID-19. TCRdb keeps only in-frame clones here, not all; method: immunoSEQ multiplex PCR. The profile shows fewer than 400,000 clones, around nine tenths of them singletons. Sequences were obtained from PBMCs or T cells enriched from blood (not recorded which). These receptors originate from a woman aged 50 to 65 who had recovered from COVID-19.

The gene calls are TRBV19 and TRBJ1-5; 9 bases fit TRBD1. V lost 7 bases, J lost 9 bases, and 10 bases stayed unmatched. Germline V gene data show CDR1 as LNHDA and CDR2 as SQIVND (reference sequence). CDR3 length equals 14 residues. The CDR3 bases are TGTGCCAGTAATGAAGACAGGGGGTACCGGCCCCAGCATTTT. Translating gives CASNEDRGYRPQHF.

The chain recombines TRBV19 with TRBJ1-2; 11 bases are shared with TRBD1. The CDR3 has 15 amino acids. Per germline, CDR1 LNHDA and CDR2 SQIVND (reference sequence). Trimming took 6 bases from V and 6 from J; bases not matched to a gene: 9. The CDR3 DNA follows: TGTGCCAGTAGACGGGGACAGGGGGAAAAGGATGGCTACACCTTC. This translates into CASRRGQGEKDGYTF.

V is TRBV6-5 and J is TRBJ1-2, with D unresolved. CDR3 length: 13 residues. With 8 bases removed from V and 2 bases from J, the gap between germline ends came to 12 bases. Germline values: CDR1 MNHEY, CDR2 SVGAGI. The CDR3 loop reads CASEADMNYGYTF. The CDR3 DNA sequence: TGTGCCAGCGAAGCCGACATGAACTATGGCTACACCTTC.

In DNA, the CDR3 is TGTGCCAGCAGTTCAGCGGCCTCCCGAGGCATGAACACTGAAGCTTTCTTT. Protein product: CASSSAASRGMNTEAFF. The chain couples TRBV13 to TRBJ1-1, with D uncertain. The CDR3 loop spans 17 amino acids. Germline-derived CDR1 and CDR2 are PRHDT and FYEKMQ (reference sequence). V gave up 6 bases and J gave up 0 bases, with 20 bases separating them.

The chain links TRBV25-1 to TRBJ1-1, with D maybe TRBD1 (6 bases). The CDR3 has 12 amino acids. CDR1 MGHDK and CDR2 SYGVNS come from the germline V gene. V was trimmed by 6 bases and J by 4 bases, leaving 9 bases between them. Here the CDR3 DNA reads TGTGCCAGCAGCGACAGGTTCACTGAAGCTTTCTTT. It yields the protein CASSDRFTEAFF.

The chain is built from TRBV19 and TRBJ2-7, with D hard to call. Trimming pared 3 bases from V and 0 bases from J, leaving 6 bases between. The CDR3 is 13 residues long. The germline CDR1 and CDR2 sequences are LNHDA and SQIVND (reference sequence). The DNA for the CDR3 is TGTGCCAGTAGTATGCTGAGCTCCTACGAGCAGTACTTC. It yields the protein CASSMLSSYEQYF.

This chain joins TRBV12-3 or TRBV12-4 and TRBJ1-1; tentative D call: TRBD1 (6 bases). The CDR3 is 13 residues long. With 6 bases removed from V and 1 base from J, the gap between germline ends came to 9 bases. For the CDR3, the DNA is TGTGCCAGCAGGTGGGGACAGAACACTGAAGCTTTCTTT. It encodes CASRWGQNTEAFF.

The CDR3 coding sequence is TGTGCCAGCAGTACCTGGTACAATGGCTACACCTTC. This translates into CASSTWYNGYTF. The rearrangement links TRBV12-3 or TRBV12-4 to TRBJ1-2; unclear D gene. Trimming cost V 5 bases and J 6 bases, with 10 bases left between them. The CDR3 extends over 12 amino acids.

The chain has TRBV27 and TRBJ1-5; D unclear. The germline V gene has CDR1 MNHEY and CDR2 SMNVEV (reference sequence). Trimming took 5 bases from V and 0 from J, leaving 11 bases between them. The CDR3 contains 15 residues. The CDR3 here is CASSPRPPSNQPQHF. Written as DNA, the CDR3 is TGTGCCAGCAGTCCCAGGCCCCCTAGCAATCAGCCCCAGCATTTT.

The CDR3 sequence is CASSQQGDTEAFF. Here the CDR3 DNA reads TGCGCCAGCAGCCAACAGGGGGACACTGAAGCTTTCTTT. The chain has TRBV4-3 and TRBJ1-1, with TRBD1 matching over 7 bases. Trimming took 2 bases from V and 3 from J; bases not matched to a gene: 0. The CDR3 loop spans 13 amino acids. Germline CDR1 and CDR2: LGHNA and YSLEER.

CDR3 sequence reads: CASSQDRIAGSSYNEQFF. The CDR3 DNA follows: TGTGCCAGCAGCCAAGATCGGATAGCGGGAAGCTCCTACAATGAGCAGTTCTTC. The rearrangement uses TRBV3-1 (or the pseudogene TRBV3-2) and TRBJ2-1; 8 nucleotides align to TRBD2. CDR1 and CDR2 from the germline V gene are LGHDT and YNNKEL (reference sequence). The J segment lost 0 bases and the V segment lost 0 bases, leaving 7 bases of the junction unmatched. The length of the CDR3 is 18 residues.

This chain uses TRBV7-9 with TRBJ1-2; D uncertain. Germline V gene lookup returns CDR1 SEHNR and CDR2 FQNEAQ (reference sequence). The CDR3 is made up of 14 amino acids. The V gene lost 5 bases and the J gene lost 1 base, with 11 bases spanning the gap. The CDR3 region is CASSPQVFNYGYTF. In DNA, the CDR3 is TGTGCCAGCAGCCCCCAGGTTTTTAACTATGGCTACACCTTC.

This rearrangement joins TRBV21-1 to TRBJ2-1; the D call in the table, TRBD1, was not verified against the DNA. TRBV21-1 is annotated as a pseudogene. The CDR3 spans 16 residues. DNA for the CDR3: TGTGCCAGCAGCAACGGGACAGGCGTATCCTACAATGAGCAGTTCTTC. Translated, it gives CASSNGTGVSYNEQFF.

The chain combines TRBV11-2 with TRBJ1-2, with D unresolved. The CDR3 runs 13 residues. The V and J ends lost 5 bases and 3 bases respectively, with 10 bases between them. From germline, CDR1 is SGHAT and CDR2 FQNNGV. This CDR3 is CASSTRRDYGYTF. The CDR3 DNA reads TGTGCCAGCAGCACCCGACGGGACTATGGCTACACCTTC.

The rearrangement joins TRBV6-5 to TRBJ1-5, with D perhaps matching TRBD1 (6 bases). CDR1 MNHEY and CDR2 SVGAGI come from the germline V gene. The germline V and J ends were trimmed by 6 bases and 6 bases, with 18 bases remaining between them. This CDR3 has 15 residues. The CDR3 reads CASSPREGGRQPQHF. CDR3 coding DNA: TGTGCCAGCAGCCCCCGGGAGGGGGGACGTCAGCCCCAGCATTTT.

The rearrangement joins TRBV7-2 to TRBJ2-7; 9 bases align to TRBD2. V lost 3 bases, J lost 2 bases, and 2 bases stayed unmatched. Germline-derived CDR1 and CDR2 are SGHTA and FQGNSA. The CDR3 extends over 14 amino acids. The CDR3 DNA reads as TGTGCCAGCAGCTTTGCTAGCGGGGCCTACGAGCAGTACTTC. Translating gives CASSFASGAYEQYF. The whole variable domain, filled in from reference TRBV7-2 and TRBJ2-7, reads GAGVSQSPSNKVTEKGKDVELRCDPISGHTALYWYRQSLGQGLEFLIYFQGNSAPDKSGLPSDRFSAERTGGSVSTLTIQRTQQEDSAVYLCASSFASGAYEQYFGPGTRLTVT.

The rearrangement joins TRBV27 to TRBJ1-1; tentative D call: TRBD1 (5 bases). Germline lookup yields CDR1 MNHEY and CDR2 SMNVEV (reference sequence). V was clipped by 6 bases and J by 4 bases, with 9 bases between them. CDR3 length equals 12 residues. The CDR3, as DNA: TGTGCCAGCAGCGCAGGGCCCACTGAAGCTTTCTTT. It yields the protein CASSAGPTEAFF.

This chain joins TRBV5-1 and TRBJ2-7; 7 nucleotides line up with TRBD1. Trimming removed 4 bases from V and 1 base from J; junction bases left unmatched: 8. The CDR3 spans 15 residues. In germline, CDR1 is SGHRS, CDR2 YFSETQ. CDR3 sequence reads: CASSVGGTASYEQYF. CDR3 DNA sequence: TGCGCCAGCAGCGTCGGTGGGACAGCGTCCTACGAGCAGTACTTC.

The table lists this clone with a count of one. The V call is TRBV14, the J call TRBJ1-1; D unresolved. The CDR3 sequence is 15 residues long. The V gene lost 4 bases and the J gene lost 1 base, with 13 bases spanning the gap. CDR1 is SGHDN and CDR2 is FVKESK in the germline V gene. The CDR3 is CASSPFRTSNTEAFF. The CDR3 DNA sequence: TGTGCCAGCAGCCCCTTTAGGACTTCGAACACTGAAGCTTTCTTT.

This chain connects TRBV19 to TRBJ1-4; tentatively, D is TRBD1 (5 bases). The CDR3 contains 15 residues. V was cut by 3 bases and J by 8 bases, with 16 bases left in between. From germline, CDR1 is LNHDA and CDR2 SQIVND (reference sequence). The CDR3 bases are TGTGCCAGTAGTATTCTGACAGAAGACCGCGAAAAACTGTTTTTT. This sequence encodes CASSILTEDREKLFF.

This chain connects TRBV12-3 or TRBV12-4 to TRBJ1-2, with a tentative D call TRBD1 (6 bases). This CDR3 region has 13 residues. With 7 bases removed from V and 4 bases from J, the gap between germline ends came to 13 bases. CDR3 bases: TGTGCCAGCACCGCGGGGGGGGCCTATGGCTACACCTTC. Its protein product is CASTAGGAYGYTF.

CDR3 DNA: TGTGCCAGCAGTGTCCGCGGAACCCTTGAAGCTTTCTTT. It yields the protein CASSVRGTLEAFF. The chain couples TRBV2 to TRBJ1-1; D is unresolved. The V gene's germline CDR1 is SNHLY and CDR2 FYNNEI. The CDR3 runs to 13 residues. V was cut by 4 bases and J by 7 bases, with 13 bases left in between.

Here the CDR3 reads CASSYSGSRSTDTQYF. The CDR3 nucleotides read TGTGCCAGCAGTTACTCCGGGAGTAGGAGCACAGATACGCAGTATTTT. J is TRBJ2-3 and V is TRBV6-2 or TRBV6-3; D is possibly TRBD2 (6 bases). This CDR3 comprises 16 residues. Per the germline V gene, CDR1 is MNHEY and CDR2 is SVGEGT. The V end was cut by 0 bases, the J end by 0 bases, with 10 bases between.

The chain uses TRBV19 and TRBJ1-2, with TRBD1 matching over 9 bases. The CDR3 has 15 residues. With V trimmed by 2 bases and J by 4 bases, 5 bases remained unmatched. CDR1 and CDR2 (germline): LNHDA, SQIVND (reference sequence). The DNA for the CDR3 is TGTGCCAGTAGTATAATGGGACAGGGAACCTATGGCTACACCTTC. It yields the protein CASSIMGQGTYGYTF.

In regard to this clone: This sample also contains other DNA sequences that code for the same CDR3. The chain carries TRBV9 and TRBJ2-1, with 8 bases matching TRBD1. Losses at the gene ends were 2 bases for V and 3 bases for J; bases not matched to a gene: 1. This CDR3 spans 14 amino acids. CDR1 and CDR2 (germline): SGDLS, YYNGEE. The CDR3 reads CASSVGTGYNEQFF. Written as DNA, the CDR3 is TGTGCCAGCAGCGTGGGGACAGGCTACAATGAGCAGTTCTTC.

This chain's CDR3 is CASSADRVGEKLFF. CDR3 sequence (DNA): TGTGCCAGCAGCGCTGACAGGGTTGGTGAAAAACTGTTTTTT. V usage is TRBV5-6 and J usage is TRBJ1-4, with TRBD1 matching 7 bases. The CDR3 sequence is 14 residues long. The ends lost 4 bases at V and 7 bases at J; junction bases unmatched: 7. Germline loops: CDR1 SGHDT, CDR2 YYEEEE.

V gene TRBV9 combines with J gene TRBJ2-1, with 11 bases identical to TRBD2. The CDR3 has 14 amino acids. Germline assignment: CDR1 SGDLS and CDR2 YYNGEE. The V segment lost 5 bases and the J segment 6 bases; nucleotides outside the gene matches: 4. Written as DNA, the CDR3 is TGTGCCAGCAGTATAGGGACTAGCGGCAATGAGCAGTTCTTC. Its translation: CASSIGTSGNEQFF. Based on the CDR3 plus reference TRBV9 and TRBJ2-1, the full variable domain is DSGVTQTPKHLITATGQRVTLRCSPRSGDLSVYWYQQSLDQGLQFLIQYYNGEERAKGNILERFSAQQFPDLHSELNLSSLELGDSALYFCASSIGTSGNEQFFGPGTRLTVL.

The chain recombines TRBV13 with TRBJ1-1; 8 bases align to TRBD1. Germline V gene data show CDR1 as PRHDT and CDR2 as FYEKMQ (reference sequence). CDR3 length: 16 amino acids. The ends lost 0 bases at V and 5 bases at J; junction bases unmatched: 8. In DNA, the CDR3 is TGTGCCAGCAGCTTAGGCTCAAGGGACAGGTATACTGAAGCTTTCTTT. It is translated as CASSLGSRDRYTEAFF.